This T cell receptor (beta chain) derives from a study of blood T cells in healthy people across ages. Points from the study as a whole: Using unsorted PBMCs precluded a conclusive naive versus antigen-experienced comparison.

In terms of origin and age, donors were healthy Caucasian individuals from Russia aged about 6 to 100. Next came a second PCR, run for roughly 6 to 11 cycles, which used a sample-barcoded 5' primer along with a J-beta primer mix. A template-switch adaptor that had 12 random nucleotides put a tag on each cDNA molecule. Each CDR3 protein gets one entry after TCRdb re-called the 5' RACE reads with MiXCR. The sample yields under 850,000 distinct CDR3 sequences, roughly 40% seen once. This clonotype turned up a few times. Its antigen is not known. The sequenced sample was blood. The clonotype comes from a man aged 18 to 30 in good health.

CDR3 sequence reads: CASSYSNWVEGQPQHF. DNA of the CDR3: TGTGCCAGCAGTTACTCGAACTGGGTGGAAGGTCAGCCCCAGCATTTT. The rearrangement links TRBV6-6 to TRBJ1-5; D unresolved. The CDR3 runs 16 residues. In germline, CDR1 is MNHNY, CDR2 SVGAGI (reference sequence). The V gene lost 0 bases and the J gene lost 6 bases, with 15 bases spanning the gap.